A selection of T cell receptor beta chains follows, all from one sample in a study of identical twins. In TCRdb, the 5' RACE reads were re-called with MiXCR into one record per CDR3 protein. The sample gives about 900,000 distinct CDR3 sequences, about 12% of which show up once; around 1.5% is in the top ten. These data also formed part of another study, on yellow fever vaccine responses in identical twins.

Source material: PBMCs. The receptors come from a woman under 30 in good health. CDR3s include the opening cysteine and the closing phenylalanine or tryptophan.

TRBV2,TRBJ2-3,CASKLGDKVTDTQYF
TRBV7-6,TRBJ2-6,CATNRDSKPSGANVLTF
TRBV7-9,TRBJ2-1,CASSLGRGQHNEQFF
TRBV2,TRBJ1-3,CASTEMDAYSGNTIYF
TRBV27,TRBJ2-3,CASSLTGVRRRDTQYF
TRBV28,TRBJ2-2,CASTPGGRTGELFF
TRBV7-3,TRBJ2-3,CASSPRGLAGGTDTQYF
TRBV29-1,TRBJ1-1,CSVPLGGAKTEAFF
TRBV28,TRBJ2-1,CATGGSGSYNEQFF
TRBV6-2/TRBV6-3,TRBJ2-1,CATWAGGGNEQFF
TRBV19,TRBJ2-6,CASSADPSGANVLTF
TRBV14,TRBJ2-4,CASSQVGGMGIQYF
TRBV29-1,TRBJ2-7,CSVVRQGGYEQYF
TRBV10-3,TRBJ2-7,CAISELGLASEQYF
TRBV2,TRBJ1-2,CASSGTGGRYGYTF
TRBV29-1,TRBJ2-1,CSVPSSSYNEQFF
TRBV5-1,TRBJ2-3,CASSFWAGTSGSRADTQYF
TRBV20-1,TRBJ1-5,CSARDLTGLGYQPQHF
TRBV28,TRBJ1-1,CASSQYGTEAFF
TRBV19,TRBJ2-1,CASRGLGSYNEQFF
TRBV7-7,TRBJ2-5,CASSLGGFSGETQYF
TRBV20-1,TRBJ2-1,CSAPKVNEQFF
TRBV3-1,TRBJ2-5,CASSQPQGRETQYF
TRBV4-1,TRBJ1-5,CASSPTLAEAGNQPQHF
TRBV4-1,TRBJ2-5,CASSQKGREETQYF
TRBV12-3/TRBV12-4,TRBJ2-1,CASLLAGVYNEQFF
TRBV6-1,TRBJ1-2,CASNSGQGIFYGYTF